Sequencing of this T cell receptor beta chain was carried out in a study of cytomegalovirus exposure and HLA in healthy donors. Whole-study results and caveats: Reportedly, cytomegalovirus status was diagnosed with high sensitivity and specificity.

Repertoires were generated with immunoSEQ multiplex PCR, while TCRdb's copy carries only in-frame clones and drops some. The repertoire consists of roughly 200,000 clones, with about 81% occurring once and the leading ten covering roughly 1.2%. Losses at the gene ends were 8 bases for V and 6 bases for J; bases not matched to a gene: 9. The germline V gene has CDR1 SNHLY and CDR2 FYNNEI. The CDR3 is 14 residues long. The donors belonged to the roughly 110-subject validation cohort, separate from the roughly 720-subject first cohort. Worth noting for this clone: Its antigen is still unknown.

Material for sequencing was PBMCs. The source of this sequence is a woman between 25 and 40 years old in good health and CMV-seronegative. V gene TRBV2 combines with J gene TRBJ1-5, with 8 nucleotides matching TRBD1. CDR3 loop: CASGNSGGRQPQHF. For the CDR3, the DNA is TGTGCCAGCGGCAACTCAGGGGGCCGTCAGCCCCAGCATTTT.